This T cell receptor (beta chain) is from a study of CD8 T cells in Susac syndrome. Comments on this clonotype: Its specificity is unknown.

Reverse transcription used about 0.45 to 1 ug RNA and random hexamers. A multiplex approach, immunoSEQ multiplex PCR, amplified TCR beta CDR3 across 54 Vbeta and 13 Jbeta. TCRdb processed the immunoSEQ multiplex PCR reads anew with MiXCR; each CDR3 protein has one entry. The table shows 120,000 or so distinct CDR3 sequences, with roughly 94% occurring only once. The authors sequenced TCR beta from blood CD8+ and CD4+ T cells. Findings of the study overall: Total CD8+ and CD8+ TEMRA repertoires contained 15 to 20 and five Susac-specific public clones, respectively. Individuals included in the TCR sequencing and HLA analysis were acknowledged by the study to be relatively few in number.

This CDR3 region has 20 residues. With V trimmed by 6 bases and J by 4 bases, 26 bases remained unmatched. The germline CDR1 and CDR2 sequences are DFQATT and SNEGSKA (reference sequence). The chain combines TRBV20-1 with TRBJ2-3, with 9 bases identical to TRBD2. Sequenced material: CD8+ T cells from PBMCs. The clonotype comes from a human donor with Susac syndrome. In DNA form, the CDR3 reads TGCAGTGCAAGTACCTTCTACCCGGCCCCGGGGACTAGCAGTTCAGATACGCAGTATTTT. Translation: CSASTFYPAPGTSSSDTQYF.